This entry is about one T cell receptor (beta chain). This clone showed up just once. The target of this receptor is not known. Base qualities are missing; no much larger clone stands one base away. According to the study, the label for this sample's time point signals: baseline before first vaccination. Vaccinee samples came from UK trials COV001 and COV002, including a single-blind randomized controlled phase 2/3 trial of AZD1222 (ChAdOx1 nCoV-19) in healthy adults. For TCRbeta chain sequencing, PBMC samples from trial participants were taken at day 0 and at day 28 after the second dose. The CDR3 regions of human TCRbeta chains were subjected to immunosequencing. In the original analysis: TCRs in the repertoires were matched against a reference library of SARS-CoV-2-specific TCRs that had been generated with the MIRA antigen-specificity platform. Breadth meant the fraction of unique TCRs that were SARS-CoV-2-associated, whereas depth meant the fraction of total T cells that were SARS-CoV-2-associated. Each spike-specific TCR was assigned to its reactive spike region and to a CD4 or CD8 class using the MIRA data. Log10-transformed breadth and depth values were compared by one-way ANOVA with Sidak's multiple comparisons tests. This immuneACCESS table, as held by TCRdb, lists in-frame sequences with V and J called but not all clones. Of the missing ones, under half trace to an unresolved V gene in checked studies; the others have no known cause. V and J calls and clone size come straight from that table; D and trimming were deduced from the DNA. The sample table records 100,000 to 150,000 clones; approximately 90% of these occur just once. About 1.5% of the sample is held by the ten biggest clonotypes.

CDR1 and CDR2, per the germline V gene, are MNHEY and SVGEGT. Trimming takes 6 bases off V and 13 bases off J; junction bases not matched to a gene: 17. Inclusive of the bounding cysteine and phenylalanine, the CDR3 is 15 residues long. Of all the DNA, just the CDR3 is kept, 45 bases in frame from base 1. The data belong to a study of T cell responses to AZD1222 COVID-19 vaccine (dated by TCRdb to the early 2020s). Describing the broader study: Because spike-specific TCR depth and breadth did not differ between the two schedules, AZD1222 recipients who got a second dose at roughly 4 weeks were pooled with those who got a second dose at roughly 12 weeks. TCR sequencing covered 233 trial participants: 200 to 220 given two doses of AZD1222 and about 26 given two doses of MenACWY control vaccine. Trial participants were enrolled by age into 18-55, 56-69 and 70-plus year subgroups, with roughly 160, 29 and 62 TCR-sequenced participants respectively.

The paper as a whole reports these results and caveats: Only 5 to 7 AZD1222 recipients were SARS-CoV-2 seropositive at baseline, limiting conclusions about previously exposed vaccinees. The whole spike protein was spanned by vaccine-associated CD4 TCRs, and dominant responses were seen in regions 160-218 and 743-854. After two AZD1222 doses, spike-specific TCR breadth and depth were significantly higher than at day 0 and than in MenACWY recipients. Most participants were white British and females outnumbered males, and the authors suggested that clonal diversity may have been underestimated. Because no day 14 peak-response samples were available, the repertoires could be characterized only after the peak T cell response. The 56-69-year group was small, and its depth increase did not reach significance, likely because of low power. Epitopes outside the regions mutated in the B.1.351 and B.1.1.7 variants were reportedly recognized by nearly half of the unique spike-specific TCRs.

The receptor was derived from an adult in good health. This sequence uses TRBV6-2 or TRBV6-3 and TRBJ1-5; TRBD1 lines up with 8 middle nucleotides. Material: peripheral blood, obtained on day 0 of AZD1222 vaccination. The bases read TGTGCCAGCAGACCTCAGGGGGCCGCGATCGAGTATCAGCATTTT. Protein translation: CASRPQGAAIEYQHF.